This T cell receptor (beta chain) was recovered during a study of blood T cell repertoires in COVID-19. Germline values: CDR1 SGHRS, CDR2 YFSETQ. V lost 4 bases and J lost 10; bases outside the gene matches: 13. This CDR3 is 17 amino acids long. The sample holds one count of this clone. Produced via immunoSEQ multiplex PCR; TCRdb's table is partial and in-frame only. This table has some 150,000 clones, about four fifths appearing once. Sequencing input: peripheral blood. This chain joins TRBV5-1 and TRBJ2-1, with TRBD2 matching over 14 bases. The sequence came from an elderly woman with acute or convalescent COVID-19. The CDR3 region has the DNA TGCGCCAGCAGCACAACCGGGACTAGCGGGAGTTCGCCGGAGCAGTTCTTC. Translated, it gives CASSTTGTSGSSPEQFF.